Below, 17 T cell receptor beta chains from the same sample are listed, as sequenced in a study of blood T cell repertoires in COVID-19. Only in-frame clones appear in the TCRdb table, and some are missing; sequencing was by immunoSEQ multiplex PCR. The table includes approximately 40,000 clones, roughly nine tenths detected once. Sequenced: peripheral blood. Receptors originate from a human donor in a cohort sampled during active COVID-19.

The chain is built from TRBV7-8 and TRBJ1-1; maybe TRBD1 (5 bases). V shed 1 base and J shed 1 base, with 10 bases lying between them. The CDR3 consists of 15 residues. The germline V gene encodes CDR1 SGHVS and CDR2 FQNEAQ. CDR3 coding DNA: TGTGCCAGCAGCTTAGTCAGGGATCGGAACACTGAAGCTTTCTTT. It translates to CASSLVRDRNTEAFF. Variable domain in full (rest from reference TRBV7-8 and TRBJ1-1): GAGVSQSPRYKVAKRGQDVALRCDPISGHVSLFWYQQALGQGPEFLTYFQNEAQLDKSGLPSDRFFAERPEGSVSTLKIQRTQQEDSAVYLCASSLVRDRNTEAFFGQGTRLTVV.

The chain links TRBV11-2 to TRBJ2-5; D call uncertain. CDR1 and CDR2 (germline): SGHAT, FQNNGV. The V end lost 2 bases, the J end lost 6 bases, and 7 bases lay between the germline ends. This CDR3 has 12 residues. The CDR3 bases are TGTGCCAGCAGCTTAACCCCTAAGACCCAGTACTTC. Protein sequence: CASSLTPKTQYF.

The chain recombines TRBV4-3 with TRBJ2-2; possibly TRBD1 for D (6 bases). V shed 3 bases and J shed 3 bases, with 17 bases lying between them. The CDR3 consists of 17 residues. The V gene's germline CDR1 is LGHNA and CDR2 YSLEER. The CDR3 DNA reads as TGCGCCAGCAGCCAGGGGGAACAGGGATTTGACACCGGGGAGCTGTTTTTT. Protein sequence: CASSQGEQGFDTGELFF.

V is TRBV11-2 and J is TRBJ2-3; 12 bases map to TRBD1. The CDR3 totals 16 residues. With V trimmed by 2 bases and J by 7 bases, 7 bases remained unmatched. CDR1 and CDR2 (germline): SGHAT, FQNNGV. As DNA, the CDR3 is TGTGCCAGCAGCTTACAGGGACAGGGGGCGCAGAATACGCAGTATTTT. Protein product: CASSLQGQGAQNTQYF.

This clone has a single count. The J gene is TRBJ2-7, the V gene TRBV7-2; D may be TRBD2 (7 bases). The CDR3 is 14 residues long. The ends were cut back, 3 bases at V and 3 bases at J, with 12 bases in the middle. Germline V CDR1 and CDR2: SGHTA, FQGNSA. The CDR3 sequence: CASSFGGASYEQYF. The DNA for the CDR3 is TGTGCCAGCAGCTTTGGGGGGGCTAGCTACGAGCAGTACTTC. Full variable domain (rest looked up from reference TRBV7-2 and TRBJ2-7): GAGVSQSPSNKVTEKGKDVELRCDPISGHTALYWYRQSLGQGLEFLIYFQGNSAPDKSGLPSDRFSAERTGGSVSTLTIQRTQQEDSAVYLCASSFGGASYEQYFGPGTRLTVT.

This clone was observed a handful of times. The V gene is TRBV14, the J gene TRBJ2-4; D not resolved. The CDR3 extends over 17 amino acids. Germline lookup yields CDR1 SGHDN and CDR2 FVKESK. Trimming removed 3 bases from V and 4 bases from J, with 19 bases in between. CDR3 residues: CASSQTASGSEKNIQYF. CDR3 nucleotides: TGTGCCAGCAGCCAGACCGCTAGTGGGTCAGAAAAAAACATTCAGTACTTC.

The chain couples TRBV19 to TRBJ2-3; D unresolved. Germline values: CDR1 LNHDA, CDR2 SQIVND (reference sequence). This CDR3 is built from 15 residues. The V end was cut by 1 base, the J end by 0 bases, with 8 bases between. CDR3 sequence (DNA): TGTGCCAGTAGTATAGTTTCACTGAGCACAGATACGCAGTATTTT. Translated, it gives CASSIVSLSTDTQYF.

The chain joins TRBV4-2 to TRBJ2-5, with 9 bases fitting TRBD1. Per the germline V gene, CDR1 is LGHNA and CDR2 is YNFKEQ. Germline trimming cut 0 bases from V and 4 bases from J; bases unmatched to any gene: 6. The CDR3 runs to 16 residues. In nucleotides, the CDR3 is TGTGCCAGCAGCCAAGACCAGGGACAGGGTTCAGAGACCCAGTACTTC. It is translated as CASSQDQGQGSETQYF.

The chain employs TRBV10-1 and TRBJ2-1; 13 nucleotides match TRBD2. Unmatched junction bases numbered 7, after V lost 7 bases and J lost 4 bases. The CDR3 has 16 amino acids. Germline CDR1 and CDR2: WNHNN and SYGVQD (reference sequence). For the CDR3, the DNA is TGCGCCAGCACCCCCCGACTAGCGGGGGGTTACAATGAGCAGTTCTTC. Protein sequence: CASTPRLAGGYNEQFF.

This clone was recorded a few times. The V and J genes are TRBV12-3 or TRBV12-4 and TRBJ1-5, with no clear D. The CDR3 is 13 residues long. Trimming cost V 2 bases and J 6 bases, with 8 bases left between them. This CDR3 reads CASSLQPGQPQHF. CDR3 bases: TGTGCCAGCAGTTTACAGCCGGGTCAGCCCCAGCATTTT.

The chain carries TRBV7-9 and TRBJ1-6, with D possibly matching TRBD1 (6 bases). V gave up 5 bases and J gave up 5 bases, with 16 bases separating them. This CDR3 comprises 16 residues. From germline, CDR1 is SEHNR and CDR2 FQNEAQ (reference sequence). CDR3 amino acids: CASSQGHELDNSPLHF. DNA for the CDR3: TGTGCCAGCAGCCAGGGACACGAGCTCGATAATTCACCCCTCCACTTT.

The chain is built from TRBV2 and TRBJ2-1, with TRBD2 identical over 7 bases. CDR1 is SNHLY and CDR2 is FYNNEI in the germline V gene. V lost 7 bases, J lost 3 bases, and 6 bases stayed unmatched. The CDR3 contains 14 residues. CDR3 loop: CASNGEGNYNEQFF. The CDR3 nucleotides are TGTGCCAGCAATGGGGAGGGGAACTACAATGAGCAGTTCTTC.

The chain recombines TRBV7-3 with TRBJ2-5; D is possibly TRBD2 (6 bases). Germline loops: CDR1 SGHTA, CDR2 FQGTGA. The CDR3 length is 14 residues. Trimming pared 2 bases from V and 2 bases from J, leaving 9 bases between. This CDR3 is CASSLGGAQETQYF. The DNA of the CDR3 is TGTGCCAGCAGCTTAGGCGGGGCTCAAGAGACCCAGTACTTC.

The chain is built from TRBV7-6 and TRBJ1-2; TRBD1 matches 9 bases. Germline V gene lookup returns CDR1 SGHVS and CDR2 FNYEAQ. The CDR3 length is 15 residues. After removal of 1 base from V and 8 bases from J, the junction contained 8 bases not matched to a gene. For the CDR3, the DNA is TGTGCCAGCAGCTTAGGACGGGACAGGGTGGGAGGCTACACCTTC. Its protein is CASSLGRDRVGGYTF.

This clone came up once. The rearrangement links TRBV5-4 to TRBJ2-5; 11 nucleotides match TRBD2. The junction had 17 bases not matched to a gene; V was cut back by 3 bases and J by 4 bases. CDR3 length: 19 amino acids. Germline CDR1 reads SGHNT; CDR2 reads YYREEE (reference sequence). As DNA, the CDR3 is TGTGCCAGCAGCTACGGTATGGGACTAGCGGTCGGGGGGCCAGAGACCCAGTACTTC. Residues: CASSYGMGLAVGGPETQYF. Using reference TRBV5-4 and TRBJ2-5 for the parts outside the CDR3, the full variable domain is ETGVTQSPTHLIKTRGQQVTLRCSSQSGHNTVSWYQQALGQGPQFIFQYYREEENGRGNFPPRFSGLQFPNYSSELNVNALELDDSALYLCASSYGMGLAVGGPETQYFGPGTRLLVL.

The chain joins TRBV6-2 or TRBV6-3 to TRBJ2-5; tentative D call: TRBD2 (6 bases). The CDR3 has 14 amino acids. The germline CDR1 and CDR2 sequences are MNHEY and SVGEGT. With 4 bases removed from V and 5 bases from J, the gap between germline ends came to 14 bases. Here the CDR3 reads CASSSQTRLETQYF. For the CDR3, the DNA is TGTGCCAGCAGTTCGCAGACTAGACTCGAGACCCAGTACTTC.

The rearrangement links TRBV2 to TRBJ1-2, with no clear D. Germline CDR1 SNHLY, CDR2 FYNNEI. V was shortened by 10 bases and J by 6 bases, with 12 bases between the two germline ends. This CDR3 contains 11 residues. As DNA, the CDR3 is TGTGCCACCCGTCAGACTCATGGCTACACCTTC. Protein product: CATRQTHGYTF.